The sequence of this T cell receptor (beta chain) was determined in a study of cytomegalovirus exposure and HLA in healthy donors. Study background: There were some 400 genotyped donors. Of these, 75% to 85% fell in the genetic ancestry cluster associated with self-reported Caucasian donors. Findings and limits, study-wide: Reports described diagnosis of cytomegalovirus status by the classifier as highly specific and sensitive. An analysis that was carried out later associated about 17,000 TCR beta sequences with HLA alleles at 0.05 false discovery rate. Analyzed later, most CMV-associated TCR beta chains appeared HLA-restricted.

The PCR was carried out with 60 Vbeta primers and 13 Jbeta primers. Assay used: immunoSEQ multiplex PCR; TCRdb lists only in-frame clones, some missing. Among under 90,000 clones, more than 70% were seen once, and the ten largest hold 2% to 2.5%. Germline V lookup: CDR1 SGHDT, CDR2 YYEEEE. With 0 bases removed from V and 1 base from J, the gap between germline ends came to 6 bases. The CDR3 contains 14 residues. Remarks on this clone: Its specificity is not known.

Material for sequencing was PBMCs. The TCR originated in a man aged 40-49 years in good health and CMV-seronegative. The chain uses TRBV5-6 and TRBJ2-3; D remains ambiguous. The CDR3 region has the DNA TGTGCCAGCAGCTTGGAGCAAGGCACAGATACGCAGTATTTT. This codes for CASSLEQGTDTQYF.